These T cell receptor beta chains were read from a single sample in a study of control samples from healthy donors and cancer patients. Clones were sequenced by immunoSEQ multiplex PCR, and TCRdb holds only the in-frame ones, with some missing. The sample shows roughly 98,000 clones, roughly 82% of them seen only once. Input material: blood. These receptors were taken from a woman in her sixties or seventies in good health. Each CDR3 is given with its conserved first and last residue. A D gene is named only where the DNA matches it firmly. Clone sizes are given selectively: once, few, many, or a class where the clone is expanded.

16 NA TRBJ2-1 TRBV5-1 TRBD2 TGCGCCAGCAGCACGACCGGGACTAGCGTCTACAATGAGCAGTTCTTC CASSTTGTSVYNEQFF
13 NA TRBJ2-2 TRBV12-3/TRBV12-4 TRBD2 TGTGCCTCAAAGAGAGCGGGGACCGGGGAGCTGTTTTTT CASKRAGTGELFF
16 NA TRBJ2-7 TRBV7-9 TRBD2 TGTGCCAGCAGCTTAGTCCGGGACTACTCCTCCTACGAGCAGTACTTC CASSLVRDYSSYEQYF
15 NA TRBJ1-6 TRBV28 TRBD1 TGTGCCAGCAGTTCCTCCCGGGACAGAAATTCACCCCTCCACTTT CASSSSRDRNSPLHF
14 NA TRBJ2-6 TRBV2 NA TGTGCCAGCAGTGAATCCCCTGGGGCCAACGTCCTGACTTTC CASSESPGANVLTF
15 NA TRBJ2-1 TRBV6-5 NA TGTGCCAGCAGTTACGAGGGGACCACAGACAATGAGCAGTTCTTC CASSYEGTTDNEQFF
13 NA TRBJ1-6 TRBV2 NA TGTGCCAGCATGCCAGATAATAATTCACCCCTCCACTTT CASMPDNNSPLHF
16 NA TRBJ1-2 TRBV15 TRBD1 TGTGCCACCAGCAGTCCGCGGGACAGATGGGGAAGGGGCTACACCTTC CATSSPRDRWGRGYTF
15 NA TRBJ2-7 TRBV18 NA TGTGCCAGCTCACCACCCTGGGGTAGCTCCTACGAGCAGTACTTC CASSPPWGSSYEQYF
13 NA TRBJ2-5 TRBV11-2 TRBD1 TGTGCCAGCAGCCAACAGGGGCCGGAGACCCAGTACTTC CASSQQGPETQYF
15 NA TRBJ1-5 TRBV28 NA TGTGCCAGCAAGGGTGGAGACAGTTCTCTACGGCCCCAGCATTTT CASKGGDSSLRPQHF
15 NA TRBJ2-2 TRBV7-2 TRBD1 TGTGCCAGCAGCTTATTACAGGGGAGTACCGGGGAGCTGTTTTTT CASSLLQGSTGELFF
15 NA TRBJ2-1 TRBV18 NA TGTGCCAGCTCACCATCGGAAGACTCCTACAATGAGCAGTTCTTC CASSPSEDSYNEQFF
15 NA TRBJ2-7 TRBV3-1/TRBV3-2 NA TGTGCCAGCAGCCCCTTCTTGGGTCAAACCTACGAGCAGTACTTC CASSPFLGQTYEQYF
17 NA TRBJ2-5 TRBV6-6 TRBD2 TGTGCCAGCAGTCGCGGACTAGCGGGAGAGGGCCAAGAGACCCAGTACTTC CASSRGLAGEGQETQYF
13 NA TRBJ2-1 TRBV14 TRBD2 TGTGCCAGCAGCCTATGGACTAGCAATGAGCAGTTCTTC CASSLWTSNEQFF
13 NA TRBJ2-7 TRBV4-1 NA TGCGCCAGCAGCCAAACAGGGTCGGACGAGCAGTACTTC CASSQTGSDEQYF
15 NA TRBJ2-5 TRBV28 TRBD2 TGTGCCAGCAGTTTCGGACTAGCCCCCCAAGAGACCCAGTACTTC CASSFGLAPQETQYF
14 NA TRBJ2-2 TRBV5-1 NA TGCGCCAGCAGCTTGAACGCGGGATCCGGGGAGCTGTTTTTT CASSLNAGSGELFF
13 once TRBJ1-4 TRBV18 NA TGTGCCAGCTCACCACGTCAGAACGAAAAACTGTTTTTT CASSPRQNEKLFF
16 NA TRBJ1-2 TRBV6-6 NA TGTGCCAGCAGTTACTCAGGGAGGGGTGGCAACTATGGCTACACCTTC CASSYSGRGGNYGYTF
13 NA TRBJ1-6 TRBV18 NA TGTGCCAGCTCAGCTCAACAGGGCTCGCCCCTCCACTTT CASSAQQGSPLHF
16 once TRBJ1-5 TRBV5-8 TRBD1 TGTGCCAGCAGCTTCAAAGACAGGGCCGGGGATCAGCCCCAGCATTTT CASSFKDRAGDQPQHF
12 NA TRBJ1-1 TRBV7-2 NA TGTGCCAGCAGCCTAGAGGTTTACGGAGCTTTCTTT CASSLEVYGAFF
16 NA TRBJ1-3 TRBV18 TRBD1 TGTGCCAGCTCGCGGGGACAGGCCGACTCTGGAAACACCATATATTTT CASSRGQADSGNTIYF
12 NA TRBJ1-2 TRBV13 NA TGTGCCAGCAGCACAGAAGACTATGGCTACACCTTC CASSTEDYGYTF
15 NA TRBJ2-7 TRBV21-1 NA TGTGCCAGCAGCCTTAAGCGGGATTCCTCCTACGAGCAGTACTTC CASSLKRDSSYEQYF
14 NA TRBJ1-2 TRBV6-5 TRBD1 TGTGCCAGCAGGGGGACAGTTACTAACTATGGCTACACCTTC CASRGTVTNYGYTF
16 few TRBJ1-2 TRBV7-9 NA TGTGCCAGCAGCTTTAGCACCGGAGCACTCAACTATGGCTACACCTTC CASSFSTGALNYGYTF
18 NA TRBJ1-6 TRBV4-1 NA TGCGCCAGCAGCCGACAAATTGGGGGAGGGACTACAGATTCACCCCTCCACTTT CASSRQIGGGTTDSPLHF
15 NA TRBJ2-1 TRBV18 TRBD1 TGTGCCAGCTCACCCTCCGGGACAGCTAAAAATGAGCAGTTCTTC CASSPSGTAKNEQFF
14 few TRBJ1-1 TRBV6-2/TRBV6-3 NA TGTGCCAGCAGTCTCCTTGGGGAGGGCACTGAAGCTTTCTTT CASSLLGEGTEAFF
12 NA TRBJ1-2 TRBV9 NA TGTGCCAGCAGCGTGGCAGATTATGGCTACACCTTC CASSVADYGYTF
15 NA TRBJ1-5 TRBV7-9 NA TGTGCCAGCAGCTTAGAAGGTAATAGCAATCAGCCCCAGCATTTT CASSLEGNSNQPQHF
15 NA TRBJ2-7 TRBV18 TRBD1 TGTGCCAGCTCACCACCGGGACAGGGATCCTACGAGCAGTACTTC CASSPPGQGSYEQYF
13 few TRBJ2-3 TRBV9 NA TGTGCCAGCAGCGTAGCGACGACAGATACGCAGTATTTT CASSVATTDTQYF
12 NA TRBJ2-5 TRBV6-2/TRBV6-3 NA TGTGCCAGCAGTTACGGACAAGAGACCCAGTACTTC CASSYGQETQYF
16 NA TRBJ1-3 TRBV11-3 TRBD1 TGTGCCAGCAGCGCCGGGACAGGCCGCTCTGGAAACACCATATATTTT CASSAGTGRSGNTIYF
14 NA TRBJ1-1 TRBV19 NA TGTGCCAGTAGTACCACCGCCGGGACATCTGAAGCTTTCTTT CASSTTAGTSEAFF
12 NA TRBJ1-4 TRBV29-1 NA TGCAGCGTCAGGGTCACTAATGAAAAACTGTTTTTT CSVRVTNEKLFF
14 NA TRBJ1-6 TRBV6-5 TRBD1 TGTGCCAGCAGTACGGGACAGGGTAGATCACCCCTCCACTTT CASSTGQGRSPLHF
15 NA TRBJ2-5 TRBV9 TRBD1 TGTGCCAGCAGCGCCTCCGGACAGGTCCAAGAGACCCAGTACTTC CASSASGQVQETQYF
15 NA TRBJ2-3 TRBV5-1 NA TGCGCCAGCAGCTTGGGCGGCTCACTCACAGATACGCAGTATTTT CASSLGGSLTDTQYF
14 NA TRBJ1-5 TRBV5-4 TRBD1 TGTGCCAGCAGCCGAGGGACAGGCAATCAGCCCCAGCATTTT CASSRGTGNQPQHF
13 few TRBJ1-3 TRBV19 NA TGTGCCGCCGGACAGTGGGGTGGAAACACCATATATTTT CAAGQWGGNTIYF
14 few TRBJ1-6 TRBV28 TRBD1 TGTGCCAGCAGGTACAGGGGTTCGGGTTCACCCCTCCACTTT CASRYRGSGSPLHF
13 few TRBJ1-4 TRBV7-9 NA TGTGCCAGCAGCGGGCAGGGTCCCGAAAAACTGTTTTTT CASSGQGPEKLFF
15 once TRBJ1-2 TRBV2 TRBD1 TGTGCCAGCACTGGGACAGGCAGGGGGAACTATGGCTACACCTTC CASTGTGRGNYGYTF
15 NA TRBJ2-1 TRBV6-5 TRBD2 TGTGCCAGCAGTCAACTAGCGGGCCTAAGATATGAGCAGTTCTTC CASSQLAGLRYEQFF
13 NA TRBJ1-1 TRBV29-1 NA TGCAGCGTTCAGGGACCACGGAACACTGAAGCTTTCTTT CSVQGPRNTEAFF
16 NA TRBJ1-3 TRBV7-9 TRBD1 TGTGCCAGCAGCTTAGGGGGACAGAGCTCTGGAAACACCATATATTTT CASSLGGQSSGNTIYF
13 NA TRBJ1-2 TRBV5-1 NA TGCGCCAGCAGCTTAGGGGGGAACTATGGCTACACCTTC CASSLGGNYGYTF
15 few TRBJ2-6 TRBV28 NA TGTGCCAGCAGTTTATGGGCGGCTGGGGCCAACGTCCTGACTTTC CASSLWAAGANVLTF
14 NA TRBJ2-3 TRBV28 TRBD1 TGTGCCAGCAGTTTGACAGGGGAGGCAGATACGCAGTATTTT CASSLTGEADTQYF